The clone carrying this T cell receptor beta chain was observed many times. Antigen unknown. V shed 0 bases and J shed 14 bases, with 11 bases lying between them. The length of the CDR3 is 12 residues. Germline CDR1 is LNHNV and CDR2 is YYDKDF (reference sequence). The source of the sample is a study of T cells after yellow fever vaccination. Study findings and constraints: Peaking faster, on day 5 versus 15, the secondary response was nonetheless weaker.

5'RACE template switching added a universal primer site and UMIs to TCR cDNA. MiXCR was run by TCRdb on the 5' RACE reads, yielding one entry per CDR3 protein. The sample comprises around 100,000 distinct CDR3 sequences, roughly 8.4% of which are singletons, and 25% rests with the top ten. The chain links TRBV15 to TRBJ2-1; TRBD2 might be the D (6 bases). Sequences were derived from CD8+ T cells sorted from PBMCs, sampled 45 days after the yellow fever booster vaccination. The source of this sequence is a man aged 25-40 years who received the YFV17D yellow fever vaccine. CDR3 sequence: CATSRDYQREFF. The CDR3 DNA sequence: TGTGCCACCAGCAGAGATTACCAGCGGGAGTTCTTC. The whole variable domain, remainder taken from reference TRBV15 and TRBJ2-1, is DAMVIQNPRYQVTQFGKPVTLSCSQTLNHNVMYWYQQKSSQAPKLLFHYYDKDFNNEADTPDNFQSRRPNTSFCFLDIRSPGLGDTAMYLCATSRDYQREFFGPGTRLTVL.